A single sample gave rise to the 25 T cell receptor beta chains below, sequenced in a study of blood T cell repertoires in COVID-19. Assay used: immunoSEQ multiplex PCR; TCRdb lists only in-frame clones, some missing. The sample lists fewer than 400,000 clones, roughly nine tenths seen once, with roughly 5.3% in the top ten. Sequenced input: PBMCs or T cells enriched from blood (not recorded which). These receptors all stem from a man in his fifties or sixties who had recovered from COVID-19.

The chain is built from TRBV6-2 or TRBV6-3 and TRBJ1-1; TRBD1 aligns across 12 bases. After removal of 6 bases from V and 6 bases from J, the junction contained 11 bases not matched to a gene. CDR1 is MNHEY, CDR2 SVGEGT, per germline. This CDR3 has 16 residues. The CDR3: CASSAGQGAFRAEAFF. CDR3 DNA: TGTGCCAGCAGCGCGGGACAGGGGGCTTTTCGGGCTGAAGCTTTCTTT.

The V gene is TRBV24-1, the J gene TRBJ2-5; 8 nucleotides agree with TRBD1. This CDR3 has 15 residues. Losses at the gene ends were 4 bases for V and 2 bases for J; bases not matched to a gene: 5. Germline assignment: CDR1 KGHDR and CDR2 SFDVKD. The CDR3 DNA reads as TGTGCCACCAGTGACTACACAGGGGGACAAGAGACCCAGTACTTC. This sequence encodes CATSDYTGGQETQYF.

This chain connects TRBV6-4 to TRBJ2-1; 9 nucleotides match TRBD2. Per germline, CDR1 MRHNA and CDR2 SNTAGT. The V and J ends lost 0 bases and 3 bases, in that order; junction bases with no gene match: 18. The CDR3 length is 21 residues. The CDR3 loop reads CASSDSSFSGSLGLGYNEQFF. DNA for the CDR3: TGTGCCAGCAGTGACTCGTCGTTTAGCGGGAGCTTGGGGTTGGGCTACAATGAGCAGTTCTTC.

The chain couples TRBV5-1 to TRBJ2-3, with no clear D. Trimming pared 2 bases from V and 6 bases from J, leaving 7 bases between. The CDR3 consists of 12 residues. The V gene's germline CDR1 is SGHRS and CDR2 YFSETQ. CDR3 nucleotides: TGCGCCAGCAGCTTCACATTGGATACGCAGTATTTT. Amino acids: CASSFTLDTQYF.

This sequence joins TRBV27 and TRBJ1-1, with 8 nucleotides matching TRBD1. Germline loops: CDR1 MNHEY, CDR2 SMNVEV (reference sequence). The CDR3 covers 14 residues. V lost 3 bases and J lost 1; bases outside the gene matches: 1. CDR3 sequence: CASSFDRGNTEAFF. CDR3 nucleotide sequence: TGTGCCAGCAGTTTTGACAGGGGGAACACTGAAGCTTTCTTT.

This clone was detected only once. The chain joins TRBV27 to TRBJ2-7; 10 bases agree with TRBD2. Germline assignment: CDR1 MNHEY and CDR2 SMNVEV (reference sequence). The length of the CDR3 is 14 residues. The trim removed 3 bases at V and 3 bases at J, leaving 2 bases unmatched. The CDR3 DNA reads TGTGCCAGCAGTTTTAGCGGGAGGCTCTACGAGCAGTACTTC. This sequence encodes CASSFSGRLYEQYF.

This clone was observed once. The rearrangement uses TRBV28 and TRBJ2-5; 8 bases agree with TRBD2. The V and J ends lost 5 bases and 2 bases, in that order; junction bases with no gene match: 13. In germline, CDR1 is MDHEN, CDR2 SYDVKM. The CDR3 length is 17 residues. In DNA form, the CDR3 reads TGTGCCAGCAGTCCACCTCGCGGGAGGCCAGAACAAGAGACCCAGTACTTC. Translation: CASSPPRGRPEQETQYF.

The chain has TRBV20-1 and TRBJ2-7; 7 bases align to TRBD2. V lost 3 bases to trimming and J lost 2 bases; unmatched junction nucleotides: 10. Germline V lookup: CDR1 DFQATT, CDR2 SNEGSKA (reference sequence). This CDR3 region has 15 residues. This CDR3 is CSASGGGRGPYEQYF. In DNA, the CDR3 is TGCAGTGCTAGTGGGGGGGGGAGAGGCCCCTACGAGCAGTACTTC.

This sequence joins TRBV10-1 and TRBJ1-4, with 9 bases matching TRBD1. Trimming removed 3 bases from V and 11 bases from J; junction bases left unmatched: 4. CDR1 is WNHNN, CDR2 SYGVQD, per germline (reference sequence). The CDR3 totals 13 residues. Here the CDR3 reads CASSEQGAMKLFF. The CDR3 nucleotides read TGCGCCAGCAGTGAACAGGGGGCGATGAAACTGTTTTTT.

The V and J genes are TRBV5-8 and TRBJ2-3; possible D gene TRBD1, 5 bases. The CDR3 runs to 12 residues. Germline assignment: CDR1 SGHTS and CDR2 YDEGEE. Trimming took 4 bases from V and 3 from J, leaving 6 bases between them. The CDR3: CASSRGTDTQYF. In DNA form, the CDR3 reads TGTGCCAGCAGCAGGGGAACAGATACGCAGTATTTT.

This clone has more than one count but fewer than ten. The chain combines TRBV7-9 with TRBJ1-2; 7 nucleotides agree with TRBD1. Unmatched junction bases numbered 4, after V lost 2 bases and J lost 4 bases. The germline CDR1 and CDR2 sequences are SEHNR and FQNEAQ (reference sequence). The CDR3 covers 14 residues. This CDR3 is CASSLRGQGYGYTF. CDR3 nucleotides: TGTGCCAGCAGCTTAAGGGGGCAAGGCTATGGCTACACCTTC.

The chain has TRBV3-1 (or the pseudogene TRBV3-2) and TRBJ1-4; 9 positions agree with TRBD1. J lost 11 bases, V lost 2 bases, and 6 bases had no gene match. CDR1 and CDR2 (germline): LGHDT, YNNKEL (reference sequence). This CDR3 comprises 14 residues. The CDR3 sequence is CASSQLQGAGKLFF. CDR3 in DNA: TGTGCCAGCAGCCAATTACAGGGGGCCGGCAAACTGTTTTTT.

This sequence joins TRBV5-4 and TRBJ1-6; 7 nucleotides match TRBD1. The CDR3 contains 16 residues. With 3 bases clipped from V and 14 bases from J, the junction kept 17 bases outside the gene matches. Germline V gene data show CDR1 as SGHNT and CDR2 as YYREEE (reference sequence). The CDR3 reads CASSSSWDSSLGALHF. The CDR3 DNA reads as TGTGCCAGCAGCTCGTCCTGGGACAGTTCCCTAGGGGCCCTCCACTTT.

This clone was seen only once. The V call is TRBV3-1 (or the pseudogene TRBV3-2), the J call TRBJ2-1; tentative D call: TRBD2 (6 bases). Trimming left V 3 bases short and J 5 bases short, with 17 bases between. This CDR3 spans 16 amino acids. Germline CDR1 reads LGHDT; CDR2 reads YNNKEL (reference sequence). In nucleotides, the CDR3 is TGTGCCAGCAGCCATGCCCGGAGGGCCGTAGACAATGAGCAGTTCTTC. Translating it yields CASSHARRAVDNEQFF.

The chain has TRBV21-1 and TRBJ1-5; the table names TRBD1, a call not compared with the DNA. TRBV21-1 corresponds to a pseudogene. This CDR3 contains 16 residues. CDR3 region: CASSKLRTGANQPQHF. In DNA, the CDR3 is TGTGCCAGCAGCAAACTCCGGACAGGAGCCAATCAGCCCCAGCATTTT.

The J gene is TRBJ2-7, the V gene TRBV28; 8 bases map to TRBD2. Trimming removed 6 bases from V and 3 bases from J; junction bases left unmatched: 13. The CDR3 extends over 16 amino acids. Germline lookup yields CDR1 MDHEN and CDR2 SYDVKM. In nucleotides, the CDR3 is TGTGCCAGCAGCCCGCCAACCCCTAGCGGGTACTACGAGCAGTACTTC. Translation gives CASSPPTPSGYYEQYF. The full variable domain, with the rest looked up from reference TRBV28 and TRBJ2-7, is DVKVTQSSRYLVKRTGEKVFLECVQDMDHENMFWYRQDPGLGLRLIYFSYDVKMKEKGDIPEGYSVSREKKERFSLILESASTNQTSMYLCASSPPTPSGYYEQYFGPGTRLTVT.

V and J are TRBV7-3 and TRBJ2-5; D may be TRBD2 (5 bases). Germline lookup yields CDR1 SGHTA and CDR2 FQGTGA. This CDR3 is built from 14 residues. Trimming shortened V by 3 bases and J by 5 bases, and 13 bases separated the two germline ends. The CDR3 reads CASSFFGRRETQYF. The CDR3 coding sequence is TGTGCCAGCAGCTTTTTTGGGAGACGGGAGACCCAGTACTTC.

V usage is TRBV9 and J usage is TRBJ2-2; TRBD1 matches 7 bases. J lost 3 bases, V lost 3 bases, and 5 bases had no gene match. This CDR3 is built from 15 residues. The V gene's germline CDR1 is SGDLS and CDR2 YYNGEE. The CDR3 DNA is TGTGCCAGCAGCGGGATAACAGGGGACACCGGGGAGCTGTTTTTT. Protein: CASSGITGDTGELFF.

V is TRBV3-1 (or the pseudogene TRBV3-2) and J is TRBJ2-7; D gene ambiguous. V gave up 5 bases and J gave up 2 bases, with 4 bases separating them. Germline V gene data show CDR1 as LGHDT and CDR2 as YNNKEL (reference sequence). The CDR3 runs to 11 residues. The CDR3 region has the DNA TGTGCCAGCAGCGACACCTACGAGCAGTACTTC. The encoded protein is CASSDTYEQYF.

The chain couples TRBV28 to TRBJ1-1, with 7 positions matching TRBD1. The CDR3 runs 13 residues. Germline CDR1 MDHEN, CDR2 SYDVKM. Trimming at V came to 4 bases and at J to 5 bases, leaving 4 bases not matched to a gene. The CDR3 DNA reads TGTGCCAGCAGTTCGACAGGGAGGACTGAAGCTTTCTTT. This codes for CASSSTGRTEAFF.

This clone was seen a single time. V and J are TRBV9 and TRBJ1-3; D gene unclear. Trimming took off 0 bases at V and 0 bases at J, with 4 bases between the two ends. The germline gives CDR1 SGDLS, CDR2 YYNGEE. The CDR3 length is 14 residues. The CDR3 bases are TGTGCCAGCAGCGTAGCGAGCTCTGGAAACACCATATATTTT. Its protein is CASSVASSGNTIYF.

The V call is TRBV6-5, the J call TRBJ2-5, with TRBD1 matching 8 bases. CDR1 is MNHEY, CDR2 SVGAGI, per germline. The junction had 9 bases not matched to a gene; V was cut back by 7 bases and J by 2 bases. The CDR3 contains 15 residues. CDR3 in amino acids: CASKFRTGFQETQYF. In DNA, the CDR3 is TGTGCCAGCAAGTTTCGGACAGGGTTTCAAGAGACCCAGTACTTC.

This chain joins TRBV12-5 and TRBJ2-1; TRBD2 matches at 8 bases. Germline V gene sequence: CDR1 LGHNT, CDR2 FRNRAP. V shed 4 bases and J 4 bases; nucleotides not matched to a gene: 12. This CDR3 region has 17 residues. DNA of the CDR3: TGTGCTAGTGGTTCGGGGCAGCGGGAGTTACTATACAATGAGCAGTTCTTC. This gives the protein CASGSGQRELLYNEQFF.

The rearrangement uses TRBV5-1 and TRBJ2-7, with 10 bases fitting TRBD2. V was pared by 4 bases and J by 0 bases, with 4 bases of the junction left unmatched. CDR1 and CDR2 from the germline V gene are SGHRS and YFSETQ. The CDR3 is 15 residues long. The CDR3 loop is CASSTASGSSYEQYF. The CDR3, as DNA: TGCGCCAGCAGCACAGCTAGCGGGAGCTCCTACGAGCAGTACTTC.

The genes are TRBV5-1 and TRBJ2-7; TRBD1 agrees at 7 bases. The CDR3 runs to 15 residues. Trimming removed 0 bases from V and 1 base from J; junction bases left unmatched: 4. Germline CDR1 and CDR2: SGHRS and YFSETQ. Here the CDR3 reads CASSLATGVSYEQYF. The CDR3 region has the DNA TGCGCCAGCAGCTTGGCAACAGGGGTATCCTACGAGCAGTACTTC. Together with reference TRBV5-1 and TRBJ2-7, the CDR3 gives the full variable domain: KAGVTQTPRYLIKTRGQQVTLSCSPISGHRSVSWYQQTPGQGLQFLFEYFSETQRNKGNFPGRFSGRQFSNSRSEMNVSTLELGDSALYLCASSLATGVSYEQYFGPGTRLTVT.